Listed below are T cell receptor beta chains from one sample, sequenced in a study of Graves' ophthalmopathy and Graves' hyperthyroidism. Each CDR3 protein is one row after TCRdb ran MiXCR on the multiplex PCR reads. The sample shows roughly 230,000 distinct CDR3 sequences, 20% to 25% of them seen only once. Source material: peripheral blood. These receptors were collected from a woman between 45 and 65 years old with Graves' ophthalmopathy. Both conserved end residues are trimmed from each CDR3.

v_call	j_call	cdr3_aa
TRBV3-1	TRBJ2-5	ASSLRTYTARETQY
TRBV5-1	TRBJ2-7	ASSSQGAGGPEY
TRBV7-2	TRBJ2-5	ASSLGGRVETQY
TRBV12-3/TRBV12-4	TRBJ2-5	ASSWGGNQETQY
TRBV11-2	TRBJ2-1	ASSSRLAASNEQF
TRBV19	TRBJ2-5	ARPETQEETQY
TRBV12-3/TRBV12-4	TRBJ2-1	ASSLGAGAPYNEQF
TRBV29-1	TRBJ2-7	SVEGNGNEQY
TRBV6-1	TRBJ2-7	ASSSDRYYEQY
TRBV3-1	TRBJ1-6	ASSQARGSPLH
TRBV27	TRBJ2-7	ASKGAGSFSYEQY
TRBV18	TRBJ1-2	ASSPRVLGEGYGYT
TRBV7-9	TRBJ1-1	ASSFAGNTEAF
TRBV20-1	TRBJ2-7	SARDWRGLFYEQY
TRBV12-3/TRBV12-4	TRBJ2-4	ASTGRGNIQY
TRBV6-4	TRBJ2-7	ASRIFSGQHYSYEQY
TRBV6-1	TRBJ1-2	ASSERRGNYGYT
TRBV11-2	TRBJ1-2	ASTVDRGVNYGYT
TRBV3-1	TRBJ2-7	ASSQSPPSLAGRIEQY
TRBV19	TRBJ1-5	ASSKGSRQPQH
TRBV29-1	TRBJ1-2	SVDAGTGFGYT
TRBV10-3	TRBJ2-4	AISAGDLAKNIQY
TRBV11-2	TRBJ2-7	ASSLTGFGVSSYEQY
TRBV30	TRBJ1-1	AWSVNSVSTEAF
TRBV6-4	TRBJ2-7	ASPHNRTRNEQY
TRBV19	TRBJ2-5	ASSLDRRETQY
TRBV5-1	TRBJ2-7	ASSVTSGPSYEQY
TRBV11-1	TRBJ1-1	ASSLALGTEAF
TRBV6-1	TRBJ2-7	ASSELTLSYEQY
TRBV20-1	TRBJ2-5	SAHGGETQY
TRBV4-1	TRBJ2-5	ASSHFAGGKETQY
TRBV6-1	TRBJ1-2	ASSDTYGYT
TRBV28	TRBJ2-7	ASSSHVGVGGHEQY
TRBV5-1	TRBJ2-3	ASALGQSTDTQY
TRBV10-3	TRBJ2-2	AIRGTTNTGELF
TRBV12-3/TRBV12-4	TRBJ2-5	ASSSANYQETQY
TRBV11-3	TRBJ2-5	ASSPSGLAEETQY
TRBV19	TRBJ1-2	ASSPRTGSSYGYT
TRBV30	TRBJ2-2	AWSGQIYTGELF
TRBV7-2	TRBJ2-5	ASSPRQAQY
TRBV11-2	TRBJ2-5	ASSPTTRQETQY
TRBV6-1	TRBJ2-7	ASSFQGPMFGEQY
TRBV2	TRBJ2-7	ASSGAGESFEQY
TRBV12-3/TRBV12-4	TRBJ2-1	ASSSTGYEQF
TRBV6-1	TRBJ2-2	ASSLGLATTGELF
TRBV24-1	TRBJ1-2	ATSDLGTSHGYT
TRBV15	TRBJ2-7	ATSRDLGRPTSEQY
TRBV18	TRBJ1-2	ASSPDGYGYT
TRBV3-1	TRBJ2-2	ASSRLASGRTGELF
TRBV12-3/TRBV12-4	TRBJ1-3	ASSPQGSGSGNTIY
TRBV4-2	TRBJ1-6	ASSQDLAGARDSPLH
TRBV5-1	TRBJ2-7	ASSLKRTQVPYEQY
TRBV29-1	TRBJ1-1	SGLQGRYLNTEAF
TRBV7-2	TRBJ2-7	ASSLISYEQY